The 3 T cell receptor beta chains presented below share a single source sample, sequenced in a study of blood T cells in healthy people across ages. Sample-barcoded 5' priming and a J-beta primer mix drove a second PCR of about 6 to 12 cycles. TCRdb called the 5' RACE reads again in MiXCR, with one record for every CDR3 protein. Here the sample spans roughly 1,700,000 distinct CDR3 sequences, roughly 30% being singletons. Sequenced input: blood. The receptors here all came from a woman aged 25 to 45 in good health.

The chain has TRBV7-2 and TRBJ2-1; tentatively, D is TRBD1 (5 bases). Trimming took 1 base from V and 2 from J, leaving 21 bases between them. Per the germline V gene, CDR1 is SGHTA and CDR2 is FQGNSA. There are 19 residues in the CDR3. CDR3 in amino acids: CASSLDYKGRQPTYNEQFF. DNA of the CDR3: TGTGCCAGCAGCTTAGATTATAAGGGGCGACAACCTACCTACAATGAGCAGTTCTTC.

The V call is TRBV19, the J call TRBJ2-3; 16 bases are a match to TRBD2. The V gene end was trimmed by 9 bases and the J gene end by 3 bases; junction bases not matched to a gene: 9. CDR1 and CDR2 from the germline V gene are LNHDA and SQIVND (reference sequence). The CDR3 totals 17 residues. The CDR3 DNA reads TGTGCCAGCACAGGGACTAGCGGGAGGGCTAGGACAGATACGCAGTATTTT. Protein: CASTGTSGRARTDTQYF.

For this clonotype: A much larger clone sits a single nucleotide away, making a read error possible. The chain joins TRBV12-3 or TRBV12-4 to TRBJ2-7; no definite D call. The CDR3 totals 12 residues. The CDR3 reads CASSLNGNEQDF. In DNA, the CDR3 is TGTGCCAGCAGTTTGAATGGGAACGAGCAGGACTTC.